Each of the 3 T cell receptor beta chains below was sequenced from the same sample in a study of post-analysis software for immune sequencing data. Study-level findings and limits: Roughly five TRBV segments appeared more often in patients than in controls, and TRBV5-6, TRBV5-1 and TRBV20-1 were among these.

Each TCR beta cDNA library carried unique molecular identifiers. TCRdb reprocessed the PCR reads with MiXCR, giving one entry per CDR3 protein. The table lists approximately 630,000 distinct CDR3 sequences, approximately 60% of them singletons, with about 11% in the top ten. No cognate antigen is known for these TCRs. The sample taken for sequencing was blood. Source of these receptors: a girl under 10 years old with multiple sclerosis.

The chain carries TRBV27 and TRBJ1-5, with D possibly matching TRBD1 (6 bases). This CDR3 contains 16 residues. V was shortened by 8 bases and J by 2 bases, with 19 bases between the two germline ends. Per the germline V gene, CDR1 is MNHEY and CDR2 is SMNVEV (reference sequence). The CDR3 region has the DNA TGTGCCAGCGGCCCGGAAAGGGGGGCGGGCAATCAGCCCCAGCATTTT. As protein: CASGPERGAGNQPQHF.

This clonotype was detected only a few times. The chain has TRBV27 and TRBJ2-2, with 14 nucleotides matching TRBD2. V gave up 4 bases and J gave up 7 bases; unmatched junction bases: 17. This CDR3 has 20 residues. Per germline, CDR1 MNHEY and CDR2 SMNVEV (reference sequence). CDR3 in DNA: TGTGCCAGCAGTTCCCGATTACCCCTGGGACTAGCGGGGGTGAACGGGGAGCTGTTTTTT. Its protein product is CASSSRLPLGLAGVNGELFF.

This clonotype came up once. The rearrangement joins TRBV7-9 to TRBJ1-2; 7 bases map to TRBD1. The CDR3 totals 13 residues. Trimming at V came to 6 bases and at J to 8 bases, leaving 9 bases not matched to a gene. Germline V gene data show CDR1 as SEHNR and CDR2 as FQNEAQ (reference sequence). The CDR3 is CASSSTGSDGYTF. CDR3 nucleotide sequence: TGTGCCAGCAGTTCGACAGGGAGCGACGGCTACACCTTC.